Each of the 9 T cell receptor beta chains below was sequenced from the same sample in a study of spatial heterogeneity in lung cancer. General study findings and limits: Tumor mutation counts were tracked by expanded intratumoral alpha and beta TCR counts.

As to time point: sample taken at primary tumor resection. Their specific antigens are unknown. TCRdb recomputed calls from the 5' RACE reads with MiXCR, one row per CDR3 protein. The sample has 9,000 to 13,000 distinct CDR3 sequences, approximately 8% seen once. Source: lung tumor tissue, taken at surgery. Receptors originate from a female donor with early-stage non-small cell lung cancer.

There are many counts of this clonotype. V usage is TRBV7-8 and J usage is TRBJ2-7; 8 nucleotides match TRBD1. In germline, CDR1 is SGHVS, CDR2 FQNEAQ. The length of the CDR3 is 17 residues. The V and J ends lost 6 bases and 2 bases, in that order; junction bases with no gene match: 15. The CDR3 coding sequence is TGTGCCAGCAGAGTAGGGGTCCCAGGGGGCATGACCTACGAGCAGTACTTC. Amino acids: CASRVGVPGGMTYEQYF. Based on the CDR3 plus reference TRBV7-8 and TRBJ2-7, the full variable domain is GAGVSQSPRYKVAKRGQDVALRCDPISGHVSLFWYQQALGQGPEFLTYFQNEAQLDKSGLPSDRFFAERPEGSVSTLKIQRTQQEDSAVYLCASRVGVPGGMTYEQYFGPGTRLTVT.

This clonotype was observed at least ten times. This rearrangement joins TRBV28 to TRBJ2-5; 14 bases line up with TRBD2. Trimming removed 2 bases from V and 9 bases from J; junction bases left unmatched: 8. The CDR3 runs 16 residues. Germline V CDR1 and CDR2: MDHEN, SYDVKM. Here the CDR3 reads CASSLAGTSGGAAQYF. CDR3 DNA sequence: TGTGCCAGCAGTTTAGCGGGGACTAGCGGGGGTGCGGCCCAGTACTTC.

This clonotype came up many times. CDR3 loop: CASSLASLNQPQHF. The CDR3 DNA follows: TGTGCCAGCAGTTTAGCCTCCCTGAATCAGCCCCAGCATTTT. The chain carries TRBV12-3 or TRBV12-4 and TRBJ1-5, with D hard to call. V lost 0 bases, J lost 4 bases, and 7 bases lay in between. The CDR3 sequence is 14 residues long.

This clonotype has at least ten counts. This chain connects TRBV6-6 to TRBJ1-2; TRBD1 agrees at 7 bases. This CDR3 has 13 residues. Trimming removed 6 bases from V and 6 bases from J; junction bases left unmatched: 7. Germline assignment: CDR1 MNHNY and CDR2 SVGAGI (reference sequence). CDR3 in amino acids: CASRHTGANGYTF. DNA for the CDR3: TGTGCCAGCAGACATACAGGGGCCAATGGCTACACCTTC.

This clonotype is categorized as medium-sized. The genes are TRBV7-9 and TRBJ2-3; 8 nucleotides line up with TRBD2. Losses at the gene ends were 0 bases for V and 0 bases for J; bases not matched to a gene: 11. Germline CDR1 SEHNR, CDR2 FQNEAQ (reference sequence). The CDR3 consists of 19 residues. This chain's CDR3 is CASSLATMRLASSTDTQYF. Here the CDR3 DNA reads TGTGCCAGCAGCTTAGCGACGATGCGACTAGCGTCTAGCACAGATACGCAGTATTTT.

This clonotype has ten or more counts. The V and J genes are TRBV29-1 and TRBJ2-2, with no clear D. The CDR3 spans 14 residues. The V gene lost 6 bases and the J gene lost 0 bases, with 11 bases spanning the gap. In germline, CDR1 is SQVTM, CDR2 ANQGSEA. The CDR3 nucleotides read TGCAGCGTCCGCCGGGCAGCGAACACCGGGGAGCTGTTTTTT. Protein sequence: CSVRRAANTGELFF.

This clonotype was seen repeatedly, ten times or more. The DNA of the CDR3 is TGTGCCAGCAGCGTAGGGCCGACAGGAGCTTATAATTCACCCCTCCACTTT. It specifies CASSVGPTGAYNSPLHF. This chain links TRBV7-7 with TRBJ1-6; maybe TRBD1 (6 bases). Trimming took off 5 bases at V and 4 bases at J, with 18 bases between the two ends. Germline CDR1 and CDR2: SSHAT and FNYEAQ (reference sequence). The CDR3 covers 17 residues.

The chain employs TRBV4-1 and TRBJ2-1, with 13 bases aligning to TRBD2. Looked up from germline, CDR1 is MGHRA and CDR2 is YSYEKL. The CDR3 contains 16 residues. The J segment lost 6 bases and the V segment lost 5 bases, leaving 7 bases of the junction unmatched. DNA of the CDR3: TGCGCCAGCAGCATACCGGGACTAGCGGGGCCCAATGAGCAGTTCTTC. Protein: CASSIPGLAGPNEQFF.

This clonotype was detected many times. The chain joins TRBV29-1 to TRBJ2-5; 10 bases map to TRBD1. The CDR3 has 14 amino acids. In germline, CDR1 is SQVTM, CDR2 ANQGSEA. Unmatched junction bases numbered 8, after V lost 6 bases and J lost 4 bases. The CDR3 loop is CSVDDRGRGETQYF. As DNA, the CDR3 is TGCAGCGTAGATGACAGGGGGCGGGGAGAGACCCAGTACTTC.